This TCR beta chain was sequenced in a study of shared clonotypes between healthy human individuals. Background on the study: Three men and a couple of women, aged 18 to 49, were donors.

Using immunoSEQ multiplex PCR, the repertoire was profiled, and TCRdb retains in-frame clones only, with some absent. The table has approximately 460,000 clones, 77% seen once. Germline CDR1 SGHTA, CDR2 FQGTGA. The length of the CDR3 is 14 residues. The V end lost 3 bases, the J end lost 4 bases, and 11 bases lay between the germline ends. Broader study findings: The small donor group covered limited genetic and exposure diversity.

About this clone: Its antigen is as yet unknown.

This receptor was identified in a woman aged 40 to 50 in good health. Some clones in this sample may be carry-over from other donors' samples. The rearrangement joins TRBV7-3 to TRBJ2-3, with no clear D. The sequenced material came from PBMCs. The CDR3 sequence is CASSFGLDADTQYF. CDR3 nucleotides: TGTGCCAGCAGCTTTGGCTTAGACGCAGATACGCAGTATTTT.